This TCR beta chain was profiled in a study of blood T cell repertoires in COVID-19. Study-level background: Acute and convalescent COVID-19 specimens originated in the United States, Italy and Spain. PBMCs, B-cell-depleted T cells, or T cells were the source of the cDNA or gDNA that made up the material.

Trimming at V came to 10 bases and at J to 0 bases, leaving 9 bases not matched to a gene. The CDR3 runs 14 residues. In the study's own analysis: Amplification with reference gene primers provided the estimates of nucleated cell counts. The protocol was immunoSEQ multiplex PCR, while the TCRdb copy is restricted to in-frame clones and leaves out a portion. V and J calls and clone size come straight from that table; D and trimming were deduced from the DNA. The sample lists around 280,000 clones; 75% to 90% were seen once. Sequenced input: peripheral blood. The chain is built from TRBV23-1 and TRBJ2-7, with TRBD1 matching over 7 bases. TRBV23-1 is identified as an open reading frame with a role that is uncertain. The sequence was obtained from a woman aged 30 to 39 who had recovered from COVID-19. CDR3 DNA sequence: TGCGCCAAATTAGGGGGCCAAGGCTCCTACGAGCAGTACTTC. This encodes CAKLGGQGSYEQYF.